This T cell receptor (beta chain) appears in the sequencing data of a study of vaccination and CD4 T cells after COVID-19. The wider study: The study enrolled six male and four female convalescents, two of whom were Hispanic. In culture, cells were exposed to overlapping spike peptides from SARS-CoV-2, HCoV-NL63, HCoV-OC43 and HCoV-229E.

On this clonotype: Its antigen is still unknown.

Regarding time point: late sampling 161 to 241 days after vaccination in three convalescent patients. The treatment: roughly nine-day PBMC culture with coronavirus spike peptide pools or control peptides (ViraFEST assay). The Oncomine TCR Beta short-read assay was what sequenced the DNA obtained from cultured CD4+ T cells. TCRdb passed the PCR reads through MiXCR, listing each CDR3 protein once. Here the sample spans about 26,000 distinct CDR3 sequences, around two fifths being singletons. V lost 2 bases, J lost 1 base, and 5 bases stayed unmatched. This CDR3 is 16 amino acids long. Germline CDR1 and CDR2: MNHEY and SVGAGI.

The sequences come from CD4+ T cells from blood, cultured in vitro, collected about 7 months after SARS-CoV-2 vaccination. The clonotype was recovered from a human donor who had recovered from COVID-19. The V call is TRBV6-5, the J call TRBJ2-3; 8 nucleotides align to TRBD1. This chain's CDR3 is CASSYTPGQGTDTQYF. Here the CDR3 DNA reads TGTGCCAGCAGTTACACCCCGGGACAGGGCACAGATACGCAGTATTTT.